A single T cell receptor beta chain is shown here with its context. Antigen specificity is unknown. The CDR3 is 15 residues long. CDR1 MNHEY and CDR2 SVGAGI come from the germline V gene. The ends were cut back, 10 bases at V and 0 bases at J, with 16 bases in the middle. This entry comes from a study of T cell responses to AZD1222 COVID-19 vaccine. General observations from the study: The breadth and depth of Spike-specific TCRs increased once two AZD1222 doses had been given. White British people made up most donors, females outnumbered males, and clonal diversity was possibly underestimated.

The assay was immunoSEQ multiplex PCR, and TCRdb's table has in-frame clones only and misses some. The repertoire holds 120,000 to 150,000 clones, with 90% as singletons. The J gene is TRBJ1-3, the V gene TRBV6-5, with D hard to call. This clonotype originated in an adult in good health. The source material was peripheral blood, sampled on day 0 of AZD1222 vaccination. The CDR3 DNA sequence: TGTGCCACTGGGGTTGGGAGGAGCTCTGGAAACACCATATATTTT. Its protein product is CATGVGRSSGNTIYF.